A selection of T cell receptor beta chains follows, all from one sample in a study of technical replicates of blood from four donors. The assay was immunoSEQ multiplex PCR, and TCRdb's table has in-frame clones only and misses some. The sample lists about 82,000 clones; roughly 95% were seen once. Sample: T cells isolated from PBMCs. The receptors were gathered from a human donor in good health. CDR3s include the opening cysteine and the closing phenylalanine or tryptophan. Each record gives: V gene, D gene, J gene, clone size, CDR3 protein, CDR3 DNA. A D gene is named only where the DNA matches it firmly. The size entry is marked missing in some rows and otherwise reads once, few, many or a size class.

TRBV5-5	TRBD1	TRBJ2-5	NA	CASRGQTGRQETQYF	TGTGCCAGCAGGGGGCAGACAGGGCGACAGGAGACCCAGTACTTC
TRBV11-1	TRBD2	TRBJ2-3	NA	CASSPSGSSTDTQYF	TGTGCCAGCTCCCCTAGCGGGAGCAGCACAGATACGCAGTATTTT
TRBV27	TRBD2	TRBJ2-1	NA	CASRLAGGRNEQFF	TGTGCCAGCAGACTAGCGGGAGGGAGAAATGAGCAGTTCTTC
TRBV6-5	NA	TRBJ2-3	NA	CASSPAGLITDTQYF	TGTGCCAGCAGCCCCGCTGGACTGATCACAGATACGCAGTATTTT
TRBV5-8	TRBD2	TRBJ2-3	NA	CASSLGLAETDTQYF	TGTGCCAGCAGCTTGGGGCTAGCGGAGACAGATACGCAGTATTTT
TRBV19	TRBD1	TRBJ2-2	NA	CASKGQGNTGELFF	TGTGCCAGTAAGGGACAGGGCAACACCGGGGAGCTGTTTTTT
TRBV29-1	TRBD1	TRBJ1-5	NA	CSVSGTGGLNQPQHF	TGCAGCGTTTCCGGGACAGGGGGTCTCAATCAGCCCCAGCATTTT
TRBV6-1	TRBD1	TRBJ1-1	NA	CASSEAAGQPNTEAFF	TGTGCCAGCAGTGAAGCCGCGGGACAGCCGAACACTGAAGCTTTCTTT
TRBV11-2	TRBD2	TRBJ2-1	once	CASRTISGRQNEQFF	TGTGCCAGCAGGACCATAAGCGGGAGGCAGAACGAGCAGTTCTTC
TRBV19	NA	TRBJ2-7	few	CASSEQGGERYEQYF	TGTGCCAGTAGTGAGCAAGGGGGAGAGAGATACGAGCAGTACTTC
TRBV29-1	TRBD2	TRBJ2-7	NA	CSSGSGTSDYEQYF	TGCAGCAGCGGTTCCGGGACTAGCGACTACGAGCAGTACTTC
TRBV5-1	NA	TRBJ1-1	NA	CASSREIYSGVREAFF	TGCGCCAGCAGTCGTGAAATTTACAGCGGGGTTCGAGAAGCTTTCTTT
TRBV29-1	NA	TRBJ2-3	NA	CSVEGGYSTDTQYF	TGCAGCGTTGAAGGGGGCTATAGCACAGATACGCAGTATTTT
TRBV5-1	NA	TRBJ2-3	NA	CASSLGRLSMSGTDTQYF	TGCGCCAGCAGCTTGGGGAGGCTTAGTATGAGTGGCACAGATACGCAGTATTTT
TRBV28	NA	TRBJ1-4	NA	CASSPIGGANEKLFF	TGTGCCAGCAGCCCTATAGGGGGGGCCAATGAAAAACTGTTTTTT
TRBV9	NA	TRBJ1-6	once	CASSPLPTGPNSPLHF	TGTGCCAGCAGCCCCCTCCCGACAGGCCCGAATTCACCCCTCCACTTT
TRBV7-2	TRBD2	TRBJ2-7	NA	CASSPKRGSSYEQYF	TGTGCCAGCAGTCCGAAGCGGGGAAGCTCCTACGAGCAGTACTTC
TRBV21-1	NA	TRBJ1-5	NA	CASSKGQGRNQPQHF	TGTGCCAGCAGCAAAGGACAGGGACGCAATCAGCCCCAGCATTTT
TRBV27	TRBD1	TRBJ1-1	NA	CASRTGEGYGEAFF	TGTGCCAGCAGGACAGGGGAGGGTTATGGTGAAGCTTTCTTT
TRBV28	NA	TRBJ2-5	NA	CASGRETQYF	TGTGCCAGCGGCAGAGAGACCCAGTACTTC
TRBV4-1	NA	TRBJ1-5	NA	CASQSGGGNQPQHF	TGCGCCTCCCAATCGGGTGGAGGCAATCAGCCCCAGCATTTT
TRBV11-2	NA	TRBJ2-1	NA	CASSLELRTGPNEQFF	TGTGCCAGCAGCTTAGAACTCCGTACAGGGCCAAATGAGCAGTTCTTC
TRBV4-1	TRBD2	TRBJ2-7	NA	CASSPTGGAYEQYF	TGCGCCAGCAGCCCGACGGGAGGGGCCTACGAGCAGTACTTC
TRBV11-2	NA	TRBJ2-1	NA	CASSFKDIRGHEQFF	TGTGCCAGCAGCTTCAAAGATATCAGGGGTCATGAGCAGTTCTTC
TRBV5-1	TRBD1	TRBJ2-3	NA	CASSPGQGGLQYF	TGCGCCAGCAGCCCGGGACAGGGAGGGCTGCAGTATTTT
TRBV11-3	NA	TRBJ2-3	NA	CASSSRFGGFTDTQYF	TGTGCCAGCAGCTCGCGGTTTGGGGGCTTCACAGATACGCAGTATTTT
TRBV6-1	NA	TRBJ1-1	once	CASSETGPEAFF	TGTGCCAGCAGTGAAACAGGGCCCGAAGCTTTCTTT
TRBV13	NA	TRBJ2-2	NA	CASSLESGELFF	TGTGCCAGCAGCTTAGAATCGGGGGAGCTGTTTTTT
TRBV7-2	NA	TRBJ2-7	NA	CASTARFRARSYEQYF	TGTGCCAGCACCGCCCGCTTCAGGGCCCGCTCCTACGAGCAGTACTTC
TRBV2	TRBD1	TRBJ1-2	NA	CASSEAPGTVYGYTF	TGTGCCAGCAGTGAAGCGCCCGGGACAGTCTATGGCTACACCTTC
TRBV27	TRBD2	TRBJ2-1	NA	CASSKGLGGRYNEQFF	TGTGCCAGCAGTAAAGGACTGGGAGGGCGTTACAATGAGCAGTTCTTC
TRBV28	NA	TRBJ1-1	NA	CASTLGPEEATEAFF	TGTGCCAGCACCCTAGGACCCGAGGAGGCCACTGAAGCTTTCTTT
TRBV10-3	TRBD1	TRBJ1-5	NA	CAIGQANQPQHF	TGTGCCATAGGACAGGCCAATCAGCCCCAGCATTTT
TRBV2	TRBD2	TRBJ2-3	NA	CASSEEGRVGGGQYF	TGTGCCAGCAGTGAAGAGGGGAGGGTGGGAGGAGGGCAGTATTTT
TRBV5-1	TRBD1	TRBJ2-5	NA	CASSLTGGQETQYF	TGCGCCAGCAGCCTGACAGGGGGACAAGAGACCCAGTACTTC
TRBV6-5	TRBD1	TRBJ1-1	NA	CASSYAGQGAEAFF	TGTGCCAGCAGTTACGCAGGACAGGGTGCTGAAGCTTTCTTT
TRBV5-1	NA	TRBJ1-1	once	CASSSLSRNTEAFF	TGCGCCAGCAGTTCCCTTAGTAGGAACACTGAAGCTTTCTTT
TRBV5-1	NA	TRBJ2-3	NA	CASSLDREGADTQYF	TGCGCCAGCAGCTTGGACAGAGAGGGTGCAGATACGCAGTATTTT
TRBV2	NA	TRBJ2-7	once	CASHPLESSYEQYF	TGTGCCAGCCACCCCCTAGAGTCGTCCTACGAGCAGTACTTC
TRBV19	TRBD2	TRBJ2-7	NA	CASSTRSSGSYEQYF	TGTGCCAGTAGTACACGGTCTAGCGGGAGCTACGAGCAGTACTTC
TRBV6-1	TRBD1	TRBJ2-3	NA	CASSEDLRGPYTDTQYF	TGTGCCAGCAGTGAAGACCTCAGGGGGCCTTACACAGATACGCAGTATTTT
TRBV18	TRBD2	TRBJ2-3	NA	CASDPTSGSADTQYF	TGTGCCAGCGACCCGACTAGCGGGAGCGCAGATACGCAGTATTTT
TRBV10-3	NA	TRBJ2-1	NA	CAISESATPFF	TGTGCCATCAGTGAGTCAGCGACCCCCTTCTTC
TRBV30	NA	TRBJ1-5	NA	CAWSAGDNQPQHF	TGTGCCTGGAGTGCGGGGGATAATCAGCCCCAGCATTTT
TRBV4-3	TRBD2	TRBJ2-7	NA	CASSHLAGGYEQYF	TGCGCCAGCAGCCATCTAGCGGGAGGCTACGAGCAGTACTTC